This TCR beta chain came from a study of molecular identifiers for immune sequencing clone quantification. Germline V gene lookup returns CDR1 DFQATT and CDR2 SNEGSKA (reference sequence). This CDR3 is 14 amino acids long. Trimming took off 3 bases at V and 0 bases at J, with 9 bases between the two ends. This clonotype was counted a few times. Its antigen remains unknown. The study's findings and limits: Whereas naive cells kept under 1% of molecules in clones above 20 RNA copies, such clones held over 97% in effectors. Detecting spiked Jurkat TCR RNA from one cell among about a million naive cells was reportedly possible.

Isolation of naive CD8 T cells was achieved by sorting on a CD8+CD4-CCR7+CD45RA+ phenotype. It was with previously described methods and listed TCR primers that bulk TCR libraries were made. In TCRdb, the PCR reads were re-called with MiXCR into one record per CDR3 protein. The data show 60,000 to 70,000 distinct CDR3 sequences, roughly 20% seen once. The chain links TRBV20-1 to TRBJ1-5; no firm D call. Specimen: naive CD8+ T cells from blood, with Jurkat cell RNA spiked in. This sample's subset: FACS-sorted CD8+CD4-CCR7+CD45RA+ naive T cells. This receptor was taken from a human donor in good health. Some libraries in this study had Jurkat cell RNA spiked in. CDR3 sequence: CSASPRYSNQPQHF. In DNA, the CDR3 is TGCAGTGCTAGCCCCAGATATAGCAATCAGCCCCAGCATTTT.